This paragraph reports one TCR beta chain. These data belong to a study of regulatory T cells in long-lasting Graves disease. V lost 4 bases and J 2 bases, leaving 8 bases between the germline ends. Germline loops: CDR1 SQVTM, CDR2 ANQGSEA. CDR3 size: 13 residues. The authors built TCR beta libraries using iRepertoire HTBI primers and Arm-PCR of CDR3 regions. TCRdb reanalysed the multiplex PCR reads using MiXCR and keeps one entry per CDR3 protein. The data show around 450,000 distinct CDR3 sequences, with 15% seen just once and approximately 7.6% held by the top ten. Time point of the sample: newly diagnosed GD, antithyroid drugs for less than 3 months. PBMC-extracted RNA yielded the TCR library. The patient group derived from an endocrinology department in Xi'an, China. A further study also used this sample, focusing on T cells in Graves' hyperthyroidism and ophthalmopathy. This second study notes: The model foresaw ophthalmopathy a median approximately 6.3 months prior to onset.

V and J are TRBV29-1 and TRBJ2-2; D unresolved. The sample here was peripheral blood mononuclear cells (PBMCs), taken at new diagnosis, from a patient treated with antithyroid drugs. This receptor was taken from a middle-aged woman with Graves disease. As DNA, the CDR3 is TGCAGCGTTGTTCCAGATAACACCGGGGAGCTGTTTTTT. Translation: CSVVPDNTGELFF.